This T cell receptor beta chain emerged from a study of cytomegalovirus exposure and HLA in healthy donors. About the study: Some 180 million T cells yielded over 90 million unique TCR beta sequences in earlier analysis. Study-wide results and caveats: Analyses of presence/absence relied on an assumption of roughly uniform sequencing depth across donors.

This clone was detected a few times. What it binds is not known. The PCR had 60 Vbeta and 13 Jbeta primers. Only in-frame clones appear in the TCRdb table, and some are missing; sequencing was by immunoSEQ multiplex PCR. The table lists approximately 120,000 clones, 80% of them singletons. Between the trimmed V and J ends, which lost 6 bases and 0 bases, there was a span of 6 bases. The length of the CDR3 is 11 residues. The germline gives CDR1 DFQATT, CDR2 SNEGSKA (reference sequence). The donors were healthy bone marrow donors. The sequence came from a man aged 25-45 years in good health and CMV-seropositive. Sequenced input: PBMCs. The chain combines TRBV20-1 with TRBJ2-7, with D unresolved. CDR3 coding DNA: TGCAGTGCCCAACACTCCTACGAGCAGTACTTC. Encoded protein: CSAQHSYEQYF.